This is a list of T cell receptor beta chains from one sample in a study of shared clonotypes between healthy human individuals. Some clones are missing from TCRdb's copy, which holds only in-frame ones; the method was immunoSEQ multiplex PCR. The profile shows about 680,000 clones, roughly 94% of them singletons. The sequenced sample consisted of naive CD8+ T cells sorted from blood. Receptors originate from a man aged 25-40 years in good health. The CDR3 runs from the conserved cysteine through the conserved F or W. The order of the fields is clone size, D gene, J gene, V gene, CDR3 protein, CDR3 DNA. The D gene is left open where the match is weak. Some rows mark clone size as missing; the rest say once, few, many or name a class of expanded clone.

clone size: NA
D gene: TRBD1
J gene: TRBJ1-4
V gene: TRBV28
CDR3 protein: CASSLGNRGNEKLFF
CDR3 DNA: TGTGCCAGCAGTTTAGGTAACAGGGGTAATGAAAAACTGTTTTTT

clone size: NA
D gene: TRBD1
J gene: TRBJ2-4
V gene: TRBV15
CDR3 protein: CATSTWTGGDKNIQYF
CDR3 DNA: TGTGCCACCAGCACTTGGACAGGGGGGGACAAAAACATTCAGTACTTC

clone size: NA
D gene: NA
J gene: TRBJ1-5
V gene: TRBV30
CDR3 protein: CAWSPWGGNQPQHF
CDR3 DNA: TGTGCCTGGAGTCCCTGGGGAGGCAATCAGCCCCAGCATTTT

clone size: NA
D gene: TRBD1
J gene: TRBJ1-1
V gene: TRBV19
CDR3 protein: CASSTGQGRTEAFF
CDR3 DNA: TGTGCCAGTAGTACAGGACAGGGGAGGACTGAAGCTTTCTTT

clone size: once
D gene: TRBD1
J gene: TRBJ2-7
V gene: TRBV27
CDR3 protein: CASSSGTGPYEQYF
CDR3 DNA: TGTGCCAGCAGTTCCGGGACAGGGCCCTACGAGCAGTACTTC

clone size: NA
D gene: NA
J gene: TRBJ1-3
V gene: TRBV7-9
CDR3 protein: CASSSLSGSGNTIYF
CDR3 DNA: TGTGCCAGCAGCTCCCTTTCAGGCTCTGGAAACACCATATATTTT

clone size: NA
D gene: TRBD2
J gene: TRBJ2-1
V gene: TRBV28
CDR3 protein: CASSQPGLAGLNEQFF
CDR3 DNA: TGTGCCAGCAGTCAACCGGGACTAGCGGGACTAAATGAGCAGTTCTTC

clone size: NA
D gene: TRBD2
J gene: TRBJ2-1
V gene: TRBV11-2
CDR3 protein: CASSLTSGGGGEQFF
CDR3 DNA: TGTGCCAGCAGCTTAACTAGCGGGGGTGGCGGAGAGCAGTTCTTC

clone size: NA
D gene: NA
J gene: TRBJ2-7
V gene: TRBV11-2
CDR3 protein: CASSLGTVSYEQYF
CDR3 DNA: TGTGCCAGCAGCTTAGGGACAGTCTCCTACGAGCAGTACTTC

clone size: NA
D gene: NA
J gene: TRBJ2-1
V gene: TRBV7-6
CDR3 protein: CASSLGWDSSYNEQFF
CDR3 DNA: TGTGCCAGCAGCTTAGGTTGGGATTCCTCCTACAATGAGCAGTTCTTC

clone size: NA
D gene: NA
J gene: TRBJ2-1
V gene: TRBV14
CDR3 protein: CASSQAHTNNEQFF
CDR3 DNA: TGTGCCAGCAGCCAAGCCCATACGAACAATGAGCAGTTCTTC

clone size: NA
D gene: NA
J gene: TRBJ2-7
V gene: TRBV14
CDR3 protein: CASSPGGEQYF
CDR3 DNA: TGTGCCAGCAGCCCCGGGGGAGAGCAGTACTTC

clone size: NA
D gene: TRBD2
J gene: TRBJ2-3
V gene: TRBV7-8
CDR3 protein: CASSLKRGTSGIWADTQYF
CDR3 DNA: TGTGCCAGCAGCCTCAAAAGGGGGACTAGCGGGATTTGGGCAGATACGCAGTATTTT

clone size: NA
D gene: NA
J gene: TRBJ2-1
V gene: TRBV27
CDR3 protein: CASASRAYNEQFF
CDR3 DNA: TGTGCCAGCGCTAGCAGGGCCTACAATGAGCAGTTCTTC

clone size: NA
D gene: NA
J gene: TRBJ1-3
V gene: TRBV18
CDR3 protein: CASSEKVDTIYF
CDR3 DNA: TGTGCCAGCTCTGAGAAAGTGGACACCATATATTTT

clone size: NA
D gene: TRBD2
J gene: TRBJ2-1
V gene: TRBV11-2
CDR3 protein: CASSTLTGLAGLEQFF
CDR3 DNA: TGTGCCAGCAGCACCCTCACTGGACTAGCGGGCCTTGAGCAGTTCTTC

clone size: NA
D gene: NA
J gene: TRBJ1-6
V gene: TRBV7-9
CDR3 protein: CASSTGANSPLHF
CDR3 DNA: TGTGCCAGCAGCACCGGGGCCAATTCACCCCTCCACTTT

clone size: NA
D gene: TRBD2
J gene: TRBJ2-1
V gene: TRBV5-5
CDR3 protein: CASSFLAGSFNEQFF
CDR3 DNA: TGTGCCAGCAGCTTTCTAGCGGGGTCCTTCAATGAGCAGTTCTTC

clone size: few
D gene: NA
J gene: TRBJ2-1
V gene: TRBV5-1
CDR3 protein: CASSPESGEQFF
CDR3 DNA: TGCGCCAGCAGCCCTGAGTCTGGGGAGCAGTTCTTC

clone size: NA
D gene: NA
J gene: TRBJ1-2
V gene: TRBV19
CDR3 protein: CASSEDLYPFYGYTF
CDR3 DNA: TGTGCCAGTAGTGAAGATTTGTACCCATTCTATGGCTACACCTTC

clone size: NA
D gene: TRBD2
J gene: TRBJ2-5
V gene: TRBV19
CDR3 protein: CASTTPAGGENYQETQYF
CDR3 DNA: TGTGCCAGTACCACCCCGGCGGGAGGCGAAAACTACCAAGAGACCCAGTACTTC

clone size: few
D gene: NA
J gene: TRBJ2-7
V gene: TRBV27
CDR3 protein: CASSLGGNYEQYF
CDR3 DNA: TGTGCCAGCAGTTTGGGCGGGAACTACGAGCAGTACTTC